The source of this T cell receptor beta chain is a study of blood T cell repertoires in COVID-19. Overall study: Samples came from the United States, Italy and Spain, spanning acute and convalescent COVID-19.

This CDR3 spans 15 amino acids. CDR1 MNHNS and CDR2 SASEGT come from the germline V gene. TCRdb's copy holds only in-frame clones and misses some; the assay was immunoSEQ multiplex PCR. The sample has about 350,000 clones; 75% to 90% are singletons. Patients of the Seattle cohort, enrolled during active infection, were followed longitudinally. In regard to this clone: One end of the junction does not line up with germline, which may come from a read error.

The receptor was derived from a woman aged 55-69 years with COVID-19, enrolled during active disease. The sample consisted of peripheral blood. This chain joins TRBV6-1 and TRBJ2-7, with a possible D match to TRBD2 (6 bases). In DNA, the CDR3 is TGTGCCAGCAGTGAAGGTCTGAGTAGCGGCTACGGGCAGTACTTC. It codes for CASSEGLSSGYGQYF.